This record looks at one T cell receptor (beta chain) sequence and its context. This CDR3 has 16 residues. V was cut by 9 bases and J by 3 bases, with 22 bases left in between. CDR1 SGHNT and CDR2 YYREEE come from the germline V gene (reference sequence). Assay used: immunoSEQ multiplex PCR; TCRdb lists only in-frame clones, some missing. This sample has 120,000 to 150,000 clones, with approximately 88% found just once. This sample was taken from a study of T cell responses to AZD1222 COVID-19 vaccine. The sequence was collected from an adult in good health. The specimen comprised peripheral blood, sampled on day 0 of AZD1222 vaccination. The chain couples TRBV5-4 to TRBJ2-1; tentatively, D is TRBD2 (6 bases). CDR3 loop: CATTIGGTVGYNEQFF. The CDR3 nucleotides read TGTGCCACCACTATAGGAGGGACGGTGGGCTACAATGAGCAGTTCTTC.